The 23 T cell receptor beta chains given below trace back to one sample, sequenced in a study of cytomegalovirus exposure and HLA in healthy donors. Amplification used 60 Vbeta primers and 13 Jbeta primers. Repertoires were generated with immunoSEQ multiplex PCR, while TCRdb's copy carries only in-frame clones and drops some. The table has under 200,000 clones, 65% to 80% seen once; the top ten hold almost 3%. Sequencing input: PBMCs. The receptors were gathered from a woman aged 45-65 years in good health and CMV-seropositive.

This clone was seen just once. The genes are TRBV2 and TRBJ1-5; the D gene is possibly TRBD1 (6 bases). V gave up 4 bases and J gave up 4 bases, with 11 bases separating them. Germline loops: CDR1 SNHLY, CDR2 FYNNEI. CDR3 size: 14 residues. CDR3 nucleotide sequence: TGTGCCAGCAGTGTGGACAGTGGAAATCAGCCCCAGCATTTT. This codes for CASSVDSGNQPQHF.

The chain couples TRBV5-4 to TRBJ2-7, with 8 positions matching TRBD1. The germline V gene has CDR1 SGHNT and CDR2 YYREEE (reference sequence). The CDR3 is made up of 13 amino acids. The trim removed 0 bases at V and 5 bases at J, leaving 1 base unmatched. DNA of the CDR3: TGTGCCAGCAGCTTGGCAGGGGGCAACGAGCAGTACTTC. It translates to CASSLAGGNEQYF.

The chain joins TRBV7-6 to TRBJ2-7, with a weak D call TRBD1 (5 bases). Germline CDR1 is SGHVS and CDR2 is FNYEAQ. The CDR3 length is 14 residues. Trimming shortened V by 0 bases and J by 6 bases, and 12 bases separated the two germline ends. The CDR3 region is CASSLAGAAGEQYF. The CDR3 nucleotides read TGTGCCAGCAGCTTAGCAGGGGCGGCAGGCGAGCAGTACTTC.

The rearrangement joins TRBV7-9 to TRBJ1-1; possible D gene TRBD1, 6 bases. V was trimmed by 5 bases and J by 5 bases, leaving 12 bases between them. Looked up from germline, CDR1 is SEHNR and CDR2 is FQNEAQ (reference sequence). CDR3 length: 13 amino acids. CDR3 nucleotides: TGTGCCAGCAGCCGAGAACAGGGAACTGAAGCTTTCTTT. It is translated as CASSREQGTEAFF.

The chain uses TRBV11-2 and TRBJ2-5, with D tentatively TRBD2 (6 bases). Deletions cut 2 bases from V and 5 bases from J, with 15 bases between. This CDR3 region has 15 residues. Germline loops: CDR1 SGHAT, CDR2 FQNNGV. The chain's CDR3 is CASSLTRGRMETQYF. The CDR3 DNA follows: TGTGCCAGCAGCTTAACCCGAGGGAGGATGGAGACCCAGTACTTC.

The rearrangement uses TRBV9 and TRBJ2-6; TRBD2 matches at 8 bases. The CDR3 length is 16 residues. Germline values: CDR1 SGDLS, CDR2 YYNGEE. J was trimmed by 2 bases and V by 3 bases; bases with no gene match: 4. The CDR3 DNA reads TGTGCCAGCAGCGCCCGGGGGGGGACTGGGGCCAACGTCCTGACTTTC. Protein product: CASSARGGTGANVLTF.

The chain carries TRBV5-6 and TRBJ1-2; TRBD1 aligns across 7 bases. Germline assignment: CDR1 SGHDT and CDR2 YYEEEE. The ends lost 5 bases at V and 2 bases at J; junction bases unmatched: 6. This CDR3 is 14 amino acids long. The CDR3 here is CASSRQGLNYGYTF. The CDR3 coding sequence is TGTGCCAGCAGTCGACAGGGCTTAAACTATGGCTACACCTTC.

The chain joins TRBV15 to TRBJ1-2; possibly TRBD1 for D (6 bases). CDR3 size: 15 residues. V was clipped by 0 bases and J by 4 bases, with 12 bases between them. CDR1 and CDR2 from the germline V gene are LNHNV and YYDKDF (reference sequence). CDR3 nucleotide sequence: TGTGCCACCAGCAGAGATGGATCAGGGGTCTATGGCTACACCTTC. Translation gives CATSRDGSGVYGYTF. The whole variable domain, filled in from reference TRBV15 and TRBJ1-2, reads DAMVIQNPRYQVTQFGKPVTLSCSQTLNHNVMYWYQQKSSQAPKLLFHYYDKDFNNEADTPDNFQSRRPNTSFCFLDIRSPGLGDTAMYLCATSRDGSGVYGYTFGSGTRLTVV.

The chain recombines TRBV20-1 with TRBJ2-7, with D perhaps TRBD2 (6 bases). CDR3 length equals 11 residues. V gave up 6 bases and J gave up 5 bases, with 11 bases separating them. The V gene's germline CDR1 is DFQATT and CDR2 SNEGSKA (reference sequence). CDR3 nucleotides: TGCAGTGCCTTGCGGGGTAACGAGCAGTACTTC. Translating it yields CSALRGNEQYF.

CDR3 protein: CASSPTLAPLHF. CDR3 nucleotide sequence: TGTGCCAGCAGTCCGACACTTGCACCCCTCCACTTT. V is TRBV6-6 and J is TRBJ1-6; D not certain. This CDR3 contains 12 residues. Germline CDR1 is MNHNY and CDR2 is SVGAGI (reference sequence). V dropped 5 bases and J dropped 11 bases, with 10 bases sitting between them.

This chain joins TRBV6-1 and TRBJ2-7, with TRBD1 matching over 7 bases. V gave up 4 bases and J gave up 0 bases; unmatched junction bases: 3. The CDR3 runs 14 residues. Looked up from germline, CDR1 is MNHNS and CDR2 is SASEGT. The CDR3 DNA sequence: TGTGCCAGCAGTGTAACAGGGGACTCCTACGAGCAGTACTTC. Amino acids: CASSVTGDSYEQYF.

This clone showed up just a few times. The chain links TRBV27 to TRBJ2-7; TRBD2 might be the D (5 bases). V lost 5 bases and J 7 bases, leaving 15 bases between the germline ends. The germline gives CDR1 MNHEY, CDR2 SMNVEV (reference sequence). This CDR3 has 13 amino acids. The CDR3 spells CASSRTTRGEQYF. In DNA, the CDR3 is TGTGCCAGCAGTAGAACCACCCGGGGAGAGCAGTACTTC.

The CDR3, as DNA: TGTGCCAGTAGTATAGATTCCCTAGGTGGGGCCAACGTCCTGACTTTC. This gives the protein CASSIDSLGGANVLTF. The V call is TRBV19, the J call TRBJ2-6; no firm D call. The germline V and J ends were trimmed by 0 bases and 3 bases, with 9 bases remaining between them. The germline gives CDR1 LNHDA, CDR2 SQIVND (reference sequence). The length of the CDR3 is 16 residues.

The V call is TRBV6-1, the J call TRBJ1-6; D unresolved. This CDR3 comprises 15 residues. CDR1 is MNHNS and CDR2 is SASEGT in the germline V gene. The V end lost 1 base, the J end lost 6 bases, and 10 bases lay between the germline ends. CDR3 bases: TGTGCCAGCAGTGAAGTTACAGTCATTAATTCACCCCTCCACTTT. Translating it yields CASSEVTVINSPLHF.

This chain connects TRBV4-1 to TRBJ1-2; TRBD1 matches at 8 bases. Germline V gene sequence: CDR1 MGHRA, CDR2 YSYEKL. CDR3 length equals 14 residues. The junction had 8 bases not matched to a gene; V was cut back by 4 bases and J by 7 bases. CDR3 sequence: CASSRLGTGTGYTF. The CDR3 coding sequence is TGCGCCAGCAGCCGACTGGGGACAGGCACTGGCTACACCTTC.

The chain recombines TRBV5-6 with TRBJ2-5; 8 bases agree with TRBD2. This CDR3 region has 15 residues. With V trimmed by 0 bases and J by 5 bases, 6 bases remained unmatched. Germline V gives CDR1 SGHDT, CDR2 YYEEEE. The CDR3 region has the DNA TGTGCCAGCAGCTTGGGGGCGGGGGGAGTCGAGACCCAGTACTTC. Its translation is CASSLGAGGVETQYF.

The gene calls are TRBV19 and TRBJ2-1, with D possibly matching TRBD2 (7 bases). Between the trimmed V and J ends, which lost 7 bases and 5 bases, there was a span of 21 bases. The CDR3 extends over 16 amino acids. Germline lookup yields CDR1 LNHDA and CDR2 SQIVND (reference sequence). CDR3 region: CASTLRANGGHNEQFF. The CDR3 bases are TGTGCCAGTACGCTCAGGGCTAACGGGGGGCACAATGAGCAGTTCTTC.

V gene TRBV5-5 combines with J gene TRBJ2-7; tentative D call: TRBD1 (6 bases). Germline assignment: CDR1 SGHKS and CDR2 YYEKEE (reference sequence). CDR3 length equals 14 residues. The ends were cut back, 3 bases at V and 2 bases at J, with 12 bases in the middle. The CDR3 reads CASSSQQGTYEQYF. The CDR3 DNA sequence: TGTGCCAGCAGCTCGCAACAGGGAACCTACGAGCAGTACTTC.

This clone has more than one count but fewer than ten. The rearrangement links TRBV2 to TRBJ1-6; a weak D match, TRBD1 (5 bases). V lost 0 bases and J 6 bases, leaving 9 bases between the germline ends. The CDR3 runs to 15 residues. Germline V CDR1 and CDR2: SNHLY, FYNNEI. The CDR3 DNA reads TGTGCCAGCAGTGAAGCTCGGCAGGGTAATTCACCCCTCCACTTT. Translating it yields CASSEARQGNSPLHF.

The genes are TRBV7-9 and TRBJ2-5, with 7 positions matching TRBD1. Trimming took 3 bases from V and 4 from J; bases not matched to a gene: 8. Germline values: CDR1 SEHNR, CDR2 FQNEAQ (reference sequence). This CDR3 is 15 amino acids long. The CDR3 DNA reads as TGTGCCAGCAGCTTTCCAGGGGGAACTGGAGAGACCCAGTACTTC. This gives the protein CASSFPGGTGETQYF.

The chain links TRBV15 to TRBJ1-2; TRBD1 agrees at 9 bases. This CDR3 contains 15 residues. Germline CDR1 is LNHNV and CDR2 is YYDKDF (reference sequence). Unmatched junction bases numbered 5, after V lost 5 bases and J lost 1 base. The DNA of the CDR3 is TGTGCCACCAGCGATCCGGGACAGGGTAACTATGGCTACACCTTC. Translation: CATSDPGQGNYGYTF.

This clone was observed a few times. The chain couples TRBV4-1 to TRBJ1-1, with a possible D match to TRBD1 (6 bases). Trimming left V 6 bases short and J 0 bases short, with 14 bases between. This CDR3 contains 15 residues. Germline lookup yields CDR1 MGHRA and CDR2 YSYEKL. The CDR3 sequence is CASRPGHLLNTEAFF. The CDR3 bases are TGCGCCAGCAGGCCGGGACACCTGCTGAACACTGAAGCTTTCTTT.

This clone has just a few counts. The rearrangement uses TRBV2 and TRBJ1-1; D not resolved. CDR3 length equals 14 residues. Trimming took off 4 bases at V and 5 bases at J, with 14 bases between the two ends. Germline CDR1 is SNHLY and CDR2 is FYNNEI. CDR3 bases: TGTGCCAGCAGTGCTGTCCGGGTTGGAACTGAAGCTTTCTTT. It codes for CASSAVRVGTEAFF.